This T cell receptor (beta chain) came from a study of T cell responses to AZD1222 COVID-19 vaccine. TCRdb keeps only in-frame clones here, not all; method: immunoSEQ multiplex PCR. This sample yields 250,000 to 300,000 clones, of which about 94% are seen a single time; roughly 0.5% belongs to the top ten. V shed 2 bases and J shed 4 bases, with 12 bases lying between them. This CDR3 is built from 15 residues. Germline CDR1 reads MDHEN; CDR2 reads SYDVKM. The sequencing used peripheral blood, collected 28 days after the second AZD1222 dose. The receptor was derived from an adult who received the AZD1222 COVID-19 vaccine. The V gene is TRBV28, the J gene TRBJ2-1; tentatively, D is TRBD2 (6 bases). CDR3 in DNA: TGTGCCAGCAGTTTAGCGGGGCCTGGGTACAATGAGCAGTTCTTC. Encoded protein: CASSLAGPGYNEQFF. The complete variable domain, with remaining parts taken from reference TRBV28 and TRBJ2-1, reads DVKVTQSSRYLVKRTGEKVFLECVQDMDHENMFWYRQDPGLGLRLIYFSYDVKMKEKGDIPEGYSVSREKKERFSLILESASTNQTSMYLCASSLAGPGYNEQFFGPGTRLTVL.